The table lists the clone carrying this TCR beta chain with many counts. No antigen is known for it. One junction end does not reproduce the germline sequence, and a read error may be involved. MiXCR was run by TCRdb on the 5' RACE reads, yielding one entry per CDR3 protein. The sample yields about 260,000 distinct CDR3 sequences, 16% seen once. The V gene's germline CDR1 is MNHEY and CDR2 SVGEGT. The CDR3 runs 13 residues. This entry is derived from a study of T-cell memory formation after mild COVID-19. Whole-study context: There were largely donor-specific TCR clusters.

General study results and limits: Some clones that responded turned up in pre-infection memory, which suggests that cross-reactive memory joined in. CD4+ contracting clones were found mainly in CM and EM, and CD8+ ones in EMRA. Clones shrinking from day 15 to 85 showed even CD4/CD8 mixes; later expanders tilted CD4+.

This sequence was found in a man aged 18-30 years who had mild COVID-19 (a few samples of this study predate the infection). Cell type and time point are not known. The sequencing input was PBMCs or a T cell subset sorted from them (not recorded which). The rearrangement links TRBV6-2 or TRBV6-3 to TRBJ1-5; D unresolved. CDR3 nucleotides: TGTGCCAGCGGTTACACGGCGTATCAGCCCCAGCATTTT. Its translation: CASGYTAYQPQHF.